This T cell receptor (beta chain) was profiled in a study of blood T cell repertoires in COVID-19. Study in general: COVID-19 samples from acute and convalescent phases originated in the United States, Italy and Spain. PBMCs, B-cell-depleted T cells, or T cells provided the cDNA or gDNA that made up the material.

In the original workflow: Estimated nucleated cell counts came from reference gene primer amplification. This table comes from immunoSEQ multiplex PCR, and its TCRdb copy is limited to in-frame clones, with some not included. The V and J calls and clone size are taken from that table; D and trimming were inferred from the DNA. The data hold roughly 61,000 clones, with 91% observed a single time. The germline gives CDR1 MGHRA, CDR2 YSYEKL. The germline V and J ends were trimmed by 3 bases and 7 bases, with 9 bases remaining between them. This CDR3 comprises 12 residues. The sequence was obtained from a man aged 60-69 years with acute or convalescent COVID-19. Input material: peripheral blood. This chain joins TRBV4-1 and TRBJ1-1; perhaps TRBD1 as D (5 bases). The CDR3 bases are TGCGCCAGCAGCCACTTCGACAGTGAAGCTTTCTTT. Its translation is CASSHFDSEAFF.